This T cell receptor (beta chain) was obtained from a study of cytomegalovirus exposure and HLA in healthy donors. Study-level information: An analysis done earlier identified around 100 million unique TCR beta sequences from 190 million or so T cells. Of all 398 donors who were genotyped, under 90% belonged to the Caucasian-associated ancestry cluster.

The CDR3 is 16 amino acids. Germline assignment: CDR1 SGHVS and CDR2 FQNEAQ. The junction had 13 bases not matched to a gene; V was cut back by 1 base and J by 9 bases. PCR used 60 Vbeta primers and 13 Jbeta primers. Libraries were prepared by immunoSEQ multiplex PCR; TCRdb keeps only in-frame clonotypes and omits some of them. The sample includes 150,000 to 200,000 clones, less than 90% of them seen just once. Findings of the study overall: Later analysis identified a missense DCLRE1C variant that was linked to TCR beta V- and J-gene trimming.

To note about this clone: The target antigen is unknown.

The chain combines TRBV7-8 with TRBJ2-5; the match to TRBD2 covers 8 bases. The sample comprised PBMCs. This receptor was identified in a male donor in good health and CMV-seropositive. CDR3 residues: CASSLVWREAQVSQYF. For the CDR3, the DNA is TGTGCCAGCAGCTTAGTATGGCGGGAGGCACAAGTGTCCCAGTACTTC.